A selection of T cell receptor beta chains follows, all from one sample in a study of STAT5B mutations in CD4+ large granular lymphocyte leukemia. Data came from immunoSEQ multiplex PCR; TCRdb stores just in-frame clones and leaves some out. The data hold about 30,000 clones, with 75% to 85% observed a single time. Specimen: CD4+ T cells from blood buffy coats. Source of these receptors: a human donor in good health. The CDR3 runs from the conserved cysteine through the conserved F or W. A D gene is named only where the DNA matches it firmly. Clone size is not always given. Where it is, it says once, few, many or a class for expanded clones.

TRBV2	.	15	TRBJ2-3	.	CASSEGQYSTDTQYF	TGTGCCAGCAGTGAAGGGCAGTATAGCACAGATACGCAGTATTTT
TRBV6-1	TRBD2	15	TRBJ2-1	once	CASGNPGLAYNEQFF	TGTGCCAGCGGGAACCCGGGACTAGCCTACAATGAGCAGTTCTTC
TRBV28	.	15	TRBJ2-1	.	CASSLTGLGYNEQFF	TGTGCCAGCAGTTTAACAGGGTTGGGCTACAATGAGCAGTTCTTC
TRBV7-2	.	17	TRBJ2-2	.	CASSPPLPTGDTGELFF	TGTGCCAGCAGCCCCCCACTTCCCACGGGAGACACCGGGGAGCTGTTTTTT
TRBV6-1	TRBD1	14	TRBJ1-2	few	CASTDRGQGEGYTF	TGTGCCAGCACCGACAGGGGACAGGGGGAAGGCTACACCTTC
TRBV30	TRBD1	15	TRBJ1-4	few	CAWSNGQVVNEKLFF	TGTGCCTGGAGTAATGGACAGGTCGTTAATGAAAAACTGTTTTTT
TRBV2	.	13	TRBJ1-2	once	CARGGGPGYGYTF	TGTGCCAGAGGGGGGGGGCCGGGCTATGGCTACACCTTC
TRBV7-9	.	14	TRBJ2-7	.	CASSLAGRVSEQYF	TGTGCCAGCAGCTTAGCGGGACGGGTCTCAGAGCAGTACTTC
TRBV5-8	.	14	TRBJ2-5	once	CASSLGGGQETQYF	TGTGCCAGCAGCTTAGGGGGTGGCCAAGAGACCCAGTACTTC
TRBV11-2	.	15	TRBJ1-5	.	CASSLDGQFNQPQHF	TGTGCCAGCAGCTTAGATGGACAGTTTAATCAGCCCCAGCATTTT
TRBV19	.	13	TRBJ1-1	.	CASTLHGNTEAFF	TGTGCCAGTACCCTACACGGGAACACTGAAGCTTTCTTT
TRBV14	.	13	TRBJ1-1	.	CASSAGGNTEAFF	TGTGCCAGCTCCGCGGGGGGAAACACTGAAGCTTTCTTT
TRBV9	TRBD2	18	TRBJ2-4	.	CASSPPVAGTQAKNIQYF	TGTGCCAGCAGCCCCCCGGTAGCGGGGACTCAAGCCAAAAACATTCAGTACTTC
TRBV10-1	.	16	TRBJ2-2	.	CASSENRWGYTGELFF	TGCGCCAGCAGTGAGAATAGGTGGGGGTACACCGGGGAGCTGTTTTTT
TRBV6-5	.	15	TRBJ1-6	.	CASRLGDGYNSPLHF	TGTGCCAGCCGACTCGGGGACGGTTATAATTCACCCCTCCACTTT
TRBV6-7	TRBD2	13	TRBJ2-2	.	CASPAGGAGELFF	TGTGCCAGCCCAGCGGGGGGGGCCGGGGAGCTGTTTTTT
TRBV19	.	14	TRBJ2-2	.	CASMEGVNTGELFF	TGTGCCAGTATGGAGGGAGTGAACACCGGGGAGCTGTTTTTT
TRBV5-4	.	14	TRBJ1-1	few	CASSLAGSNTEAFF	TGTGCCAGCAGCTTGGCAGGGTCGAACACTGAAGCTTTCTTT
TRBV10-3	TRBD1	12	TRBJ2-1	once	CATWDRVNEQFF	TGTGCCACCTGGGACAGGGTGAATGAGCAGTTCTTC
TRBV4-3	.	14	TRBJ1-5	.	CASSPTPSNQPQHF	TGCGCCAGCAGCCCAACTCCAAGCAATCAGCCCCAGCATTTT
TRBV6-1	.	14	TRBJ2-2	.	CASSLTAHTGELFF	TGTGCCAGCAGTCTGACCGCACACACCGGGGAGCTGTTTTTT
TRBV5-1	TRBD1	12	TRBJ1-1	few	CASSQQGTEAFF	TGCGCCAGCAGCCAACAGGGGACTGAAGCTTTCTTT
TRBV9	.	16	TRBJ1-4	few	CASSSLSGAWGEKLFF	TGTGCCAGCAGCTCTCTATCGGGGGCATGGGGTGAAAAACTGTTTTTT
TRBV2	.	13	TRBJ2-3	.	CASRLSRTDTQYF	TGTGCCAGCAGACTTAGCCGCACAGATACGCAGTATTTT
TRBV19	TRBD2	15	TRBJ2-2	.	CATMTSGVNTGELFF	TGTGCCACCATGACTAGCGGGGTAAACACCGGGGAGCTGTTTTTT
TRBV5-4	.	15	TRBJ2-2	.	CASSSRTVRPGELFF	TGTGCCAGCAGCTCGAGGACTGTCCGTCCCGGGGAGCTGTTTTTT
TRBV11-2	.	14	TRBJ2-7	.	CASSPTTGPYEQYF	TGTGCCAGCAGCCCGACGACGGGACCCTACGAGCAGTACTTC
TRBV30	.	18	TRBJ2-6	.	CAWSVRRATTWGANVLTF	TGTGCCTGGAGTGTACGGCGGGCTACAACGTGGGGGGCCAACGTCCTGACTTTC
TRBV5-4	.	14	TRBJ2-5	.	CASSLFNSQETQYF	TGTGCCAGCAGCTTGTTTAACAGTCAAGAGACCCAGTACTTC
TRBV7-9	.	19	TRBJ2-1	.	CASSLTLTGGGPFSNEQFF	TGTGCCAGCAGCTTGACACTCACAGGGGGGGGCCCCTTCTCCAATGAGCAGTTCTTC
TRBV9	.	14	TRBJ2-5	.	CASSVATSPETQYF	TGTGCCAGCAGCGTAGCTACTAGCCCAGAGACCCAGTACTTC
TRBV11-2	TRBD2	16	TRBJ2-1	few	CASSLNAAGAGNEQFF	TGTGCCAGCAGCTTAAACGCAGCGGGAGCGGGTAATGAGCAGTTCTTC
TRBV6-5	.	16	TRBJ1-2	.	CASSYRGGRNMGGYTF	TGTGCCAGCAGTTACCGCGGGGGGCGTAATATGGGTGGCTACACCTTC
TRBV7-9	TRBD1	17	TRBJ2-4	once	CASTRTGTVLAKNIQYF	TGTGCCAGCACCCGGACCGGGACAGTTTTAGCCAAAAACATTCAGTACTTC
TRBV6-5	.	13	TRBJ1-5	few	CASSLQVNQPQHF	TGTGCCAGCAGTTTACAGGTCAATCAGCCCCAGCATTTT
TRBV5-6	TRBD1	15	TRBJ2-7	.	CASSLLGDRRGRQYF	TGTGCCAGCAGCTTGCTAGGGGACAGGAGGGGACGGCAGTACTTC
TRBV10-3	.	13	TRBJ2-1	.	CAIRGDPANEQFF	TGTGCCATCAGGGGGGACCCCGCCAATGAGCAGTTCTTC
TRBV7-9	.	19	TRBJ2-7	few	CASSLTPSVGGAKSYEQYF	TGTGCCAGCAGCTTAACCCCTAGCGTGGGGGGAGCAAAGTCCTACGAGCAGTACTTC
TRBV19	TRBD1	13	TRBJ2-7	.	CASRDSPTYEQYF	TGTGCCAGCCGGGACAGCCCAACCTACGAGCAGTACTTC
TRBV28	.	16	TRBJ1-5	few	CASSLTGKGSNQPQHF	TGTGCCAGCAGCCTCACAGGGAAAGGGAGCAATCAGCCCCAGCATTTT
TRBV5-1	.	12	TRBJ2-1	few	CASSLALREQFF	TGCGCCAGCAGCTTGGCCCTCAGGGAGCAGTTCTTC
TRBV7-9	TRBD2	16	TRBJ2-1	.	CASSYRTSGRGNEQFF	TGTGCCAGCAGCTATAGGACTAGCGGGAGGGGTAATGAGCAGTTCTTC
TRBV4-2	TRBD1	16	TRBJ1-3	few	CASSQERTGGWDTIYF	TGTGCCAGCAGCCAAGAAAGGACAGGGGGCTGGGACACCATATATTTT
TRBV18	.	14	TRBJ2-7	.	CASSPLPEPYEQYF	TGTGCCAGCTCACCACTGCCAGAACCCTACGAGCAGTACTTC
TRBV18	.	16	TRBJ1-1	once	CASSPEEIIRNTEAFF	TGTGCCAGCTCACCTGAGGAGATTATAAGGAACACTGAAGCTTTCTTT
TRBV9	TRBD2	16	TRBJ2-7	once	CASSVGLAGANYEQYF	TGTGCCAGCAGCGTAGGTCTAGCGGGGGCCAACTACGAGCAGTACTTC
TRBV5-1	.	15	TRBJ2-3	.	CASSLRPGVGDTQYF	TGCGCCAGCAGCTTGAGGCCAGGGGTGGGAGATACGCAGTATTTT
TRBV6-5	.	13	TRBJ2-2	.	CASSYSKIGELFF	TGTGCCAGCAGTTACTCGAAAATCGGGGAGCTGTTTTTT
TRBV19	TRBD1	18	TRBJ2-2	.	CASSYTVLGQGATGELFF	TGTGCCAGTAGTTACACGGTCCTAGGACAGGGGGCAACCGGGGAGCTGTTTTTT
TRBV25-1	TRBD1	14	TRBJ2-7	.	CASNPGDREYEQYF	TGTGCCAGCAATCCGGGGGACAGGGAATACGAGCAGTACTTC
TRBV6-5	TRBD1	13	TRBJ2-7	.	CASSYFPGGEQYF	TGTGCCAGCAGTTACTTTCCAGGGGGCGAGCAGTACTTC
TRBV27	TRBD1	15	TRBJ1-6	.	CASSLRTGSSSPLHF	TGTGCCAGCAGTCTCCGGACAGGGTCGAGTTCACCCCTCCACTTT
TRBV18	TRBD2	15	TRBJ2-3	once	CASSPGTSGPDTQYF	TGTGCCAGCTCACCGGGGACTAGCGGGCCAGATACGCAGTATTTT
TRBV6-5	TRBD1	13	TRBJ1-2	.	CASSITGGDGYTF	TGTGCCAGCAGTATAACAGGGGGCGATGGCTACACCTTC
TRBV7-2	.	15	TRBJ2-1	.	CASSLDGYPSNEQFF	TGTGCCAGCAGCTTAGACGGCTATCCTTCCAATGAGCAGTTCTTC
TRBV5-1	.	15	TRBJ2-7	once	CASSLGGANTYEQYF	TGCGCCAGCAGCTTGGGGGGGGCGAATACCTACGAGCAGTACTTC
TRBV7-2	.	13	TRBJ1-5	.	CASSYRDLQPQHF	TGTGCCAGCAGCTACCGGGATCTTCAGCCCCAGCATTTT
TRBV4-3	.	13	TRBJ1-2	.	CASSQGQYHGYTF	TGCGCCAGCAGCCAAGGGCAATATCATGGCTACACCTTC